This T cell receptor (beta chain) was profiled in a study of blood T cell repertoires in COVID-19. Study-wide context: T cells, B-cell-depleted T cells, or PBMCs provided the cDNA or gDNA that served as material.

This clone appeared once. This CDR3 is built from 15 residues. Per the germline V gene, CDR1 is SNHLY and CDR2 is FYNNEI. The V segment lost 6 bases and the J segment 3 bases; nucleotides outside the gene matches: 7. In the original analysis: Scientists estimated how many nucleated cells there were by amplifying reference gene primers. Using immunoSEQ multiplex PCR, the repertoire was profiled, and TCRdb retains in-frame clones only, with some absent. Clonal size and the V and J genes are those of that table, whereas D and trimming came from the DNA. The table lists about 90,000 clones, about 82% of them singletons.

The rearrangement uses TRBV2 and TRBJ2-3; 9 bases match TRBD2. The sequenced material came from peripheral blood. This clonotype originated in a woman in her sixties or seventies with active or convalescent COVID-19. CDR3 DNA: TGTGCCAGCAGGCTTAGCGGGGGTTGGACAGATACGCAGTATTTT. It codes for CASRLSGGWTDTQYF. The whole variable domain, filled in from reference TRBV2 and TRBJ2-3, reads EPEVTQTPSHQVTQMGQEVILRCVPISNHLYFYWYRQILGQKVEFLVSFYNNEISEKSEIFDDQFSVERPDGSNFTLKIRSTKLEDSAMYFCASRLSGGWTDTQYFGPGTRLTVL.